What follows describes a single T cell receptor beta chain. The sample holds other DNA sequences that translate to the same CDR3. This sample is part of a study of blood T cell repertoires in COVID-19. Study-wide context: Italy, Spain and the United States were the sources of the convalescent and acute COVID-19 samples.

Recruitment covered about 26 US areas and drew participants whose ages spanned roughly 18 to 90 years. Original processing methods: Scientists estimated how many nucleated cells there were by amplifying reference gene primers. Measured with immunoSEQ multiplex PCR; TCRdb has only the in-frame clones, and not every one. That table gives V, J and clone size, and the DNA gave D and trimming. The sample holds 300,000 to 400,000 clones; about nine tenths are singletons and the top ten take roughly 2.6%. Trimming removed 2 bases from V and 0 bases from J, with 8 bases in between. This CDR3 is built from 16 residues. The germline CDR1 and CDR2 sequences are ENHRY and SYGVKD.

This receptor was identified in a man between 60 and 75 years old who had recovered from COVID-19. The chain carries TRBV10-3 and TRBJ1-6, with D possibly being TRBD1 (6 bases). The specimen sequenced was PBMCs or T cells enriched from blood (not recorded which). The CDR3 region has the DNA TGTGCCATCAGTGAGCAGGGGAGCTCCTATAATTCACCCCTCCACTTT. Translating it yields CAISEQGSSYNSPLHF.